These 27 T cell receptor beta chains came from one sample sequenced in a study of tumor and adjacent non-tumor tissue in lung cancer. RNA was extracted from bulk tissue without any cell sorting. The library came from three nested PCR rounds adapted from ARM-PCR protocols. TCRdb fed the multiplex PCR reads into MiXCR, producing one record per CDR3 protein. The table records roughly 150,000 distinct CDR3 sequences, approximately 66% of them present only once. Sequencing input: lung tumor tissue. These receptors came from a man in his fifties or sixties with small cell lung cancer.

This clonotype was counted ten times or more. The gene calls are TRBV11-3 and TRBJ2-5, with D hard to call. V shed 3 bases and J shed 4 bases, with 6 bases lying between them. The length of the CDR3 is 12 residues. Germline V CDR1 and CDR2: SGHNT, YENEEA. The CDR3 DNA reads TGTGCCAGCAGCTTTACGGGAGAGACCCAGTACTTC. Amino acid sequence: CASSFTGETQYF.

Ten or more counts support this clonotype. This sequence joins TRBV12-3 or TRBV12-4 and TRBJ2-3; D may be TRBD2 (5 bases). Trimming pared 5 bases from V and 3 bases from J, leaving 12 bases between. The CDR3 runs to 14 residues. CDR3 bases: TGTGCCAGCAGTGGCGGACGGGAAACAGATACGCAGTATTTT. Amino acid sequence: CASSGGRETDTQYF.

J is TRBJ2-2 and V is TRBV6-5; 7 nucleotides line up with TRBD2. The V gene end was trimmed by 6 bases and the J gene end by 14 bases; junction bases not matched to a gene: 12. The CDR3 has 13 amino acids. CDR1 is MNHEY and CDR2 is SVGAGI in the germline V gene. The CDR3 bases are TGTGCCAGCAGCCAACTAGTGGGAGGGCCCCTGTTTTTT. It specifies CASSQLVGGPLFF.

V usage is TRBV10-2 and J usage is TRBJ1-2; D is perhaps TRBD1 (5 bases). The CDR3 is 14 residues long. CDR1 and CDR2 from the germline V gene are WSHSY and SAAADI. The ends were cut back, 6 bases at V and 6 bases at J, with 17 bases in the middle. The CDR3 loop is CASRGTPGKDGYTF. DNA for the CDR3: TGCGCCAGCAGAGGGACTCCCGGGAAGGATGGCTACACCTTC.

The count of this clonotype is one. Here the CDR3 omits its conserved ending phenylalanine or tryptophan, so a read error is the likely source. The chain links TRBV6-5 to TRBJ2-2, with TRBD2 as a possible D gene (5 bases). Germline V gene sequence: CDR1 MNHEY, CDR2 SVGAGI. The CDR3 has 17 residues. As DNA, the CDR3 is TGTGCCAACAGTTACTCGAAATCGCGGGTTCGCACCGGGGAGCTGTTTTAT. This translates into CANSYSKSRVRTGELFY.

This rearrangement joins TRBV7-2 to TRBJ1-2; no clear D. The V gene lost 1 base and the J gene lost 5 bases, with 8 bases spanning the gap. The CDR3 spans 13 residues. CDR1 and CDR2 (germline): SGHTA, FQGNSA. DNA for the CDR3: TGTGCCAGCAGCTTAGGGGCGGGGTATGGCTACACCTTC. It encodes CASSLGAGYGYTF. The full variable domain, with the rest looked up from reference TRBV7-2 and TRBJ1-2, is GAGVSQSPSNKVTEKGKDVELRCDPISGHTALYWYRQSLGQGLEFLIYFQGNSAPDKSGLPSDRFSAERTGGSVSTLTIQRTQQEDSAVYLCASSLGAGYGYTFGSGTRLTVV.

The CDR3: CAISESTPRVGNEQFF. CDR3 bases: TGTGCCATCAGTGAGTCAACTCCCAGGGTTGGGAATGAGCAGTTCTTC. The chain links TRBV10-3 to TRBJ2-1, with a possible D match to TRBD1 (5 bases). CDR3 length: 16 residues. Germline CDR1 and CDR2: ENHRY and SYGVKD. Trimming left V 0 bases short and J 7 bases short, with 16 bases between.

On this clonotype itself: The CDR3 does not close with the conserved phenylalanine or tryptophan, likely indicating a read error. The chain's CDR3 is CGSSLRYYGYTL. The CDR3 coding sequence is TGTGGCAGCAGCTTAAGGTACTATGGCTACACCTTA. This chain joins TRBV13 and TRBJ1-2; the D is unclear. This CDR3 is 12 amino acids long. CDR1 is PRHDT, CDR2 FYEKMQ, per germline (reference sequence).

With regard to this clonotype: Relative to the germline gene, one junction end is altered; a read error may explain this. The chain is built from TRBV4-1 and TRBJ1-2; D gene uncertain. The CDR3 extends over 17 amino acids. CDR1 and CDR2 from the germline V gene are MGHRA and YSYEKL. The CDR3 protein is CASSPSIWGPLIYDYTF. The CDR3 coding sequence is TGCGCCAGCAGCCCAAGCATCTGGGGTCCCCTAATCTATGACTACACCTTC.

About this clonotype: A clone one base away is much larger, so this may be a read error. This CDR3 is missing its conserved last phenylalanine or tryptophan, likely due to a read error. The gene calls are TRBV30 and TRBJ2-6; the D gene is possibly TRBD1 (5 bases). The CDR3 has 12 amino acids. Trimming shortened V by 8 bases and J by 4 bases, and 9 bases separated the two germline ends. CDR1 is GTSNPN, CDR2 SVGIG, per germline (reference sequence). The CDR3 loop is CAQGTGANVLTI. The CDR3 DNA is TGTGCCCAGGGTACCGGGGCCAACGTCCTGACTATC.

Points on this clonotype: The conserved phenylalanine or tryptophan normally closing the CDR3 is absent here, so this likely arose from a read error. This chain connects TRBV4-1 to TRBJ2-7; D gene ambiguous. V lost 5 bases and J 0 bases, leaving 11 bases between the germline ends. This CDR3 is built from 14 residues. Germline-derived CDR1 and CDR2 are MGHRA and YSYEKL. The CDR3 nucleotides are TGCGCCAGCAGCATGGCGGAGATCTCCTACGAGCAGTACTTA. Protein sequence: CASSMAEISYEQYL.

About this clonotype itself: Germline is not matched at one junction end, which may reflect a read error. The chain joins TRBV20-1 to TRBJ2-5, with TRBD2 matching 14 bases. CDR1 DFQATT and CDR2 SNEGSKA come from the germline V gene (reference sequence). The CDR3 covers 16 residues. CDR3 sequence: CRAETGTSGGQETKYF. For the CDR3, the DNA is TGCAGAGCTGAAACTGGGACTAGCGGGGGCCAAGAGACCAAGTACTTC.

Worth noting for this clonotype: A much larger clone is a single base away; this may be a read error. V gene TRBV6-5 combines with J gene TRBJ1-5; TRBD1 might be the D (6 bases). The V gene's germline CDR1 is MNHEY and CDR2 SVGAGI. This CDR3 comprises 18 residues. The CDR3 loop reads CANSYSIPWPGTNQPQHF. CDR3 nucleotides: TGTGCCAACAGTTACTCGATCCCTTGGCCAGGGACAAATCAGCCCCAGCATTTT.

With respect to this clonotype: This clone may be a read error of a much larger clone one base away. The chain is built from TRBV12-3 or TRBV12-4 and TRBJ2-2; TRBD1 matches at 8 bases. The CDR3 totals 16 residues. V lost 8 bases and J lost 5; bases outside the gene matches: 13. The CDR3 loop reads CASRTPGGAMTGELFF. The CDR3 region has the DNA TGTGCCAGCCGAACCCCAGGGGGCGCGATGACCGGGGAGCTGTTTTTT.

To note about this clonotype: A read error may explain this, as a much larger clone is one base away. This rearrangement joins TRBV6-2 or TRBV6-3 to TRBJ1-5, with 8 nucleotides matching TRBD1. The CDR3 totals 14 residues. The V gene end was trimmed by 5 bases and the J gene end by 8 bases; junction bases not matched to a gene: 8. CDR1 and CDR2 from the germline V gene are MNHEY and SVGEGT. CDR3 sequence (DNA): TGTGCCAGCAGTCCACGGACAGGGAGAGAGCCCCAGCATTTT. It codes for CASSPRTGREPQHF.

The chain combines TRBV6-5 with TRBJ1-1; no firm D call. The CDR3 has 14 residues. Germline CDR1 and CDR2: MNHEY and SVGAGI. V was pared by 2 bases and J by 4 bases, with 11 bases between. CDR3 in DNA: TGTGCCAGCAGTTACGGGGTTCTGAGCACTGAAGCTTTCTTT. Translating gives CASSYGVLSTEAFF.

The chain has TRBV20-1 and TRBJ2-2, with D perhaps matching TRBD1 (6 bases). Germline CDR1 is DFQATT and CDR2 is SNEGSKA (reference sequence). V dropped 0 bases and J dropped 8 bases, with 13 bases sitting between them. The CDR3 length is 14 residues. Here the CDR3 DNA reads TGCAGTGCTAGAGACGCTGGGGGCACGGGGGAGCTGTTTTTT. Its protein is CSARDAGGTGELFF.

This clonotype appeared a few times. Germline is not matched at one junction end, which may reflect a read error. The rearrangement joins TRBV29-1 to TRBJ2-2; TRBD1 or TRBD2 may be the D gene (6 bases each). The V gene's germline CDR1 is SQVTM and CDR2 ANQGSEA. The CDR3 is 16 residues long. In DNA form, the CDR3 reads TGCAGCGTCCAGGGGACTTTGACTTCGAACACCAGGGAGCTGATTTTT. This codes for CSVQGTLTSNTRELIF.

A word on this clonotype: The junction does not match germline at one end; this may be a read error. This CDR3 is CANSSTDRVEGYSF. The CDR3 bases are TGTGCCAACAGTTCCACGGACAGGGTGGAGGGCTACTCCTTC. The V gene is TRBV6-5, the J gene TRBJ1-2; TRBD1 agrees at 8 bases. Germline loops: CDR1 MNHEY, CDR2 SVGAGI. The CDR3 runs to 14 residues.

This clonotype was observed a handful of times. The gene calls are TRBV7-9 and TRBJ2-6; 7 bases line up with TRBD1. The trim removed 5 bases at V and 1 base at J, leaving 2 bases unmatched. The CDR3 consists of 15 residues. Germline CDR1 and CDR2: SEHNR and FQNEAQ (reference sequence). The CDR3 bases are TGTGCCAGCAGCCGACAGGGTTCTGGGGCCAACGTCCTGACTTTC. This encodes CASSRQGSGANVLTF.

This sequence joins TRBV5-6 and TRBJ2-1, with D perhaps TRBD2 (7 bases). The germline V gene encodes CDR1 SGHDT and CDR2 YYEEEE. The CDR3 totals 16 residues. Trimming removed 4 bases at V and 9 bases at J, with 23 bases between. The CDR3 DNA sequence: TGTGCCAGCAGCCCGACTGGTCATAGGGGGGGGAGTGAGCAGTTCTTC. It translates to CASSPTGHRGGSEQFF.

This chain joins TRBV6-5 and TRBJ2-1; D possibly corresponds to TRBD2 (6 bases). Germline CDR1 and CDR2: MNHEY and SVGAGI. The ends were cut back, 5 bases at V and 7 bases at J, with 15 bases in the middle. This CDR3 comprises 14 residues. CDR3 sequence reads: CASSRELLGNEQFF. The CDR3, as DNA: TGTGCCAGCAGTCGGGAGCTCTTGGGAAATGAGCAGTTCTTC.

Points on this clonotype: The junction and the germline gene differ at one end; a read error may be behind it. The chain joins TRBV4-2 to TRBJ2-3; TRBD2 matches 8 bases. CDR1 and CDR2 from the germline V gene are LGHNA and YNFKEQ. CDR3 length: 16 residues. The CDR3 protein is CASSQGVAGYTDMQYF. The CDR3 DNA reads TGTGCCAGCAGCCAAGGAGTAGCGGGGTACACAGATATGCAGTATTTT.

As for this clonotype: A much bigger clone sits one base away, suggesting this may be a read error. The chain recombines TRBV11-2 with TRBJ1-2; D unclear. The CDR3 loop spans 13 amino acids. Per the germline V gene, CDR1 is SGHAT and CDR2 is FQNNGV. CDR3 sequence (DNA): TGTACCAGCAGCCCCGGGTTCTTCTATGGCTACACCTTC. It translates to CTSSPGFFYGYTF.

The chain has TRBV14 and TRBJ2-1, with TRBD1 matching over 7 bases. Germline values: CDR1 SGHDN, CDR2 FVKESK. The CDR3 runs to 15 residues. V gave up 2 bases and J gave up 6 bases; unmatched junction bases: 7. The CDR3 is CASSQIWTGSNEQFF. The CDR3 DNA reads TGTGCCAGCAGCCAAATCTGGACAGGCAGCAATGAGCAGTTCTTC.

In the case of this clonotype: Just one base apart from a much larger clone, this may be a read error. This rearrangement joins TRBV4-2 to TRBJ1-1, with 8 nucleotides matching TRBD1. J gave up 6 bases and V 4 bases, and 10 bases lay outside the gene matches. CDR1 is LGHNA and CDR2 is YNFKEQ in the germline V gene. CDR3 length: 15 amino acids. The CDR3 region has the DNA TGTGCCAGCAGCCGACCGGACAGGGAAGGGGCTGAAGCTTTCTTT. Its translation: CASSRPDREGAEAFF.

On this clonotype: A much larger clone differs from this one at a single base, so this may be a read error. The chain is built from TRBV11-2 and TRBJ2-3, with 7 positions matching TRBD1. The germline CDR1 and CDR2 sequences are SGHAT and FQNNGV. This CDR3 comprises 14 residues. Here the CDR3 DNA reads TGTGCCAGCAGCTTAAAGCCAGGGACAGATATGCAGTATTTT. Translated: CASSLKPGTDMQYF.